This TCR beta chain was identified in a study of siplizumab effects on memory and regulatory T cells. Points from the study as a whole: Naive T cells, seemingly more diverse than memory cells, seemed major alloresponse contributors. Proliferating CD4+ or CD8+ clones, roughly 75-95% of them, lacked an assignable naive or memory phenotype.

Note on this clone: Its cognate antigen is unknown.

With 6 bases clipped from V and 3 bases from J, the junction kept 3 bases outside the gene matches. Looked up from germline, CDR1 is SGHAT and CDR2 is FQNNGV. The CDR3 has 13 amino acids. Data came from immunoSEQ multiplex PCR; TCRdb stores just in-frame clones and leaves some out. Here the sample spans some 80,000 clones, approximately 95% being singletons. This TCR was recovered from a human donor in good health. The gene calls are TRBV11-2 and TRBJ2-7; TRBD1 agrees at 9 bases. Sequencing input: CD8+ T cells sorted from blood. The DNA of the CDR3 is TGTGCCAGCAGGGGGACAGGGTTCTACGAGCAGTACTTC. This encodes CASRGTGFYEQYF.